Below are 32 T cell receptor beta chains sequenced from a single sample in a study of shared T cell receptors in the human thymus. TCRdb keeps only in-frame clones here, not all; method: immunoSEQ multiplex PCR. The sample has approximately 730,000 clones, 70% to 90% seen once. The same sample was also used in a study of human thymus T cells.

What was sequenced was thymocytes. The receptors stem from a girl less than two years old with a congenital heart defect.

The V and J genes are TRBV15 and TRBJ1-2; 8 bases fit TRBD1. V lost 2 bases to trimming and J lost 1 base; unmatched junction nucleotides: 6. The CDR3 has 16 amino acids. Germline assignment: CDR1 LNHNV and CDR2 YYDKDF (reference sequence). CDR3 protein: CATSRQDRVNNYGYTF. The DNA of the CDR3 is TGTGCCACCAGCAGACAGGACAGGGTTAATAACTATGGCTACACCTTC. Supplemented by reference TRBV15 and TRBJ1-2, the full variable domain reads DAMVIQNPRYQVTQFGKPVTLSCSQTLNHNVMYWYQQKSSQAPKLLFHYYDKDFNNEADTPDNFQSRRPNTSFCFLDIRSPGLGDTAMYLCATSRQDRVNNYGYTFGSGTRLTVV.

V and J are TRBV4-1 and TRBJ1-1, with a weak D call TRBD1 (5 bases). The V end was cut by 4 bases, the J end by 1 base, with 10 bases between. The CDR3 is 14 residues long. Germline assignment: CDR1 MGHRA and CDR2 YSYEKL. The chain's CDR3 is CASSPADRNTEAFF. The CDR3 bases are TGCGCCAGCAGCCCAGCCGACAGGAACACTGAAGCTTTCTTT.

The V call is TRBV12-5, the J call TRBJ1-6; D unresolved. Germline V lookup: CDR1 LGHNT, CDR2 FRNRAP. The V and J ends lost 2 bases and 7 bases respectively, with 15 bases between them. This CDR3 is 16 amino acids long. CDR3 coding DNA: TGTGCTAGTGGTTTGTCCACACCGGGTCTCAATTCACCCCTCCACTTT. As protein: CASGLSTPGLNSPLHF. Drawing the rest from reference TRBV12-5 and TRBJ1-6, the complete variable domain is DARVTQTPRHKVTEMGQEVTMRCQPILGHNTVFWYRQTMMQGLELLAYFRNRAPLDDSGMPKDRFSAEMPDATLATLKIQPSEPRDSAVYFCASGLSTPGLNSPLHFGNGTRLTVT.

Concerning this clone: Germline and junction disagree at one end, which may indicate a read error. The identical CDR3 is also encoded by other nucleotide sequences in the sample. The CDR3 sequence: CASSYRDNGTFSSYNSPLHF. In nucleotides, the CDR3 is TGTGCCAGCAGTTACCGGGACAACGGTACCTTTAGCTCCTATAATTCCCCCCTCCACTTT. The J gene is TRBJ1-6, the V gene TRBV6-7; perhaps TRBD1 as D (6 bases). TRBV6-7 counts as an open reading frame of uncertain function. The CDR3 has 20 residues.

This chain connects TRBV19 to TRBJ1-5; 7 positions agree with TRBD1. Germline CDR1 LNHDA, CDR2 SQIVND (reference sequence). Germline trimming cut 6 bases from V and 7 bases from J; bases unmatched to any gene: 6. The CDR3 sequence is 13 residues long. CDR3: CASSRQGRQPQHF. CDR3 DNA: TGTGCCAGTAGCCGACAGGGTAGACAGCCCCAGCATTTT. Full variable domain (missing parts from reference TRBV19 and TRBJ1-5): DGGITQSPKYLFRKEGQNVTLSCEQNLNHDAMYWYRQDPGQGLRLIYYSQIVNDFQKGDIAEGYSVSREKKESFPLTVTSAQKNPTAFYLCASSRQGRQPQHFGDGTRLSIL.

This clone was recorded only once. The chain recombines TRBV9 with TRBJ2-7; TRBD1 agrees at 9 bases. Losses at the gene ends were 3 bases for V and 3 bases for J; bases not matched to a gene: 4. The CDR3 covers 14 residues. Germline V gives CDR1 SGDLS, CDR2 YYNGEE. The CDR3 DNA is TGTGCCAGCAGCGATGGGACAGGGATCTACGAGCAGTACTTC. The encoded protein is CASSDGTGIYEQYF.

This chain connects TRBV4-2 to TRBJ2-1; 11 positions match TRBD2. The CDR3 is 18 residues long. Germline CDR1 and CDR2: LGHNA and YNFKEQ. Trimming cost V 4 bases and J 6 bases; bases outside gene matches: 14. Here the CDR3 DNA reads TGTGCCAGCAGCCCTGGAAACACACTAGCGGGGGCTGGCAATGAGCAGTTCTTC. Translation: CASSPGNTLAGAGNEQFF.

The gene calls are TRBV19 and TRBJ2-3; 7 nucleotides align to TRBD2. The CDR3 loop spans 15 amino acids. With 3 bases clipped from V and 3 bases from J, the junction kept 6 bases outside the gene matches. CDR1 and CDR2 (germline): LNHDA, SQIVND (reference sequence). DNA of the CDR3: TGTGCCAGTAGTATTAAGGCTAGCGGAACAGATACGCAGTATTTT. It specifies CASSIKASGTDTQYF.

The V call is TRBV4-1, the J call TRBJ2-2, with D perhaps matching TRBD2 (5 bases). Between the trimmed V and J ends, which lost 2 bases and 6 bases, there was a span of 19 bases. The CDR3 contains 17 residues. Germline V lookup: CDR1 MGHRA, CDR2 YSYEKL. The CDR3 bases are TGCGCCAGCAGCCAACAAACTAGTGTGGTTTTCGCCGGGGAGCTGTTTTTT. This gives the protein CASSQQTSVVFAGELFF.

This clone was observed a single time. V and J are TRBV4-3 and TRBJ1-1, with TRBD1 as a possible D gene (5 bases). Germline V gene lookup returns CDR1 LGHNA and CDR2 YSLEER. Deletions cut 0 bases from V and 0 bases from J, with 14 bases between. The CDR3 spans 17 residues. In nucleotides, the CDR3 is TGCGCCAGCAGCCAAGACGCGGGGGTCTTCATGAACACTGAAGCTTTCTTT. Residues: CASSQDAGVFMNTEAFF.

The chain links TRBV10-3 to TRBJ2-1; D not resolved. The germline gives CDR1 ENHRY, CDR2 SYGVKD. The CDR3 is 15 residues long. Deletions cut 6 bases from V and 0 bases from J, with 12 bases between. The CDR3 reads CAISPLPVSYNEQFF. The CDR3 nucleotides are TGTGCCATCAGCCCATTACCGGTCTCCTACAATGAGCAGTTCTTC.

The chain joins TRBV5-8 to TRBJ2-2, with 12 bases lining up with TRBD2. Germline CDR1 reads SGHTS; CDR2 reads YDEGEE. V lost 6 bases to trimming and J lost 1 base; unmatched junction nucleotides: 10. The CDR3 is 18 residues long. The CDR3 reads CASIDMGTSGRNTGELFF. The CDR3 nucleotides are TGTGCCAGCATCGACATGGGGACTAGCGGGCGGAACACCGGGGAGCTGTTTTTT.

This chain uses TRBV5-6 with TRBJ2-1, with 10 bases aligning to TRBD2. Losses at the gene ends were 2 bases for V and 3 bases for J; bases not matched to a gene: 2. CDR1 and CDR2 from the germline V gene are SGHDT and YYEEEE. The CDR3 is made up of 15 amino acids. DNA for the CDR3: TGTGCCAGCAGCTTAGGACTAGCGGTCTACAATGAGCAGTTCTTC. This codes for CASSLGLAVYNEQFF.

The CDR3 loop is CASSSWPGTGTGEQYF. The CDR3 bases are TGTGCCAGCAGCTCCTGGCCCGGGACAGGCACGGGAGAGCAGTACTTC. J is TRBJ2-7 and V is TRBV5-6, with TRBD1 matching 8 bases. Trimming removed 3 bases from V and 7 bases from J; junction bases left unmatched: 15. The germline V gene has CDR1 SGHDT and CDR2 YYEEEE. The CDR3 loop spans 16 amino acids.

The chain employs TRBV10-1 and TRBJ2-5; no definite D call. Germline CDR1 and CDR2: WNHNN and SYGVQD (reference sequence). This CDR3 has 14 residues. V was trimmed by 5 bases and J by 2 bases, leaving 12 bases between them. The CDR3 loop is CASSPHSRQETQYF. CDR3 coding DNA: TGCGCCAGCAGTCCCCATAGCCGTCAAGAGACCCAGTACTTC.

This chain connects TRBV6-5 to TRBJ1-2; tentatively, D is TRBD1 (5 bases). This CDR3 comprises 16 residues. Germline V gives CDR1 MNHEY, CDR2 SVGAGI. Trimming left V 0 bases short and J 4 bases short, with 15 bases between. CDR3 sequence: CASSYSISGGGYGYTF. Here the CDR3 DNA reads TGTGCCAGCAGTTACTCGATCTCAGGCGGGGGCTATGGCTACACCTTC.

The chain carries TRBV27 and TRBJ1-1; D perhaps matches TRBD1 (6 bases). The V gene's germline CDR1 is MNHEY and CDR2 SMNVEV (reference sequence). Trimming shortened V by 4 bases and J by 4 bases, and 13 bases separated the two germline ends. The CDR3 is 14 residues long. DNA for the CDR3: TGTGCCAGCAGTTCCCCCGGACAGAGCACTGAAGCTTTCTTT. It codes for CASSSPGQSTEAFF.

This chain connects TRBV7-9 to TRBJ1-1, with 8 bases matching TRBD1. The CDR3 length is 16 residues. Germline V gene lookup returns CDR1 SEHNR and CDR2 FQNEAQ (reference sequence). Germline trimming cut 2 bases from V and 5 bases from J; bases unmatched to any gene: 10. This CDR3 reads CASSLILGTGGTEAFF. The CDR3 DNA sequence: TGTGCCAGCAGCTTAATTTTGGGAACAGGGGGGACTGAAGCTTTCTTT.

The chain is built from TRBV9 and TRBJ1-1, with a possible D match to TRBD1 (5 bases). Trimming took 0 bases from V and 2 from J, leaving 14 bases between them. This CDR3 is built from 16 residues. CDR1 and CDR2 (germline): SGDLS, YYNGEE. CDR3 residues: CASSVAGVGSNTEAFF. As DNA, the CDR3 is TGTGCCAGCAGCGTAGCGGGGGTGGGCAGTAACACTGAAGCTTTCTTT.

This clone has a single count. This chain joins TRBV12-5 and TRBJ1-2; 8 bases agree with TRBD1. The V segment lost 0 bases and the J segment 7 bases; nucleotides outside the gene matches: 4. The CDR3 contains 14 residues. CDR1 LGHNT and CDR2 FRNRAP come from the germline V gene. CDR3 bases: TGTGCTAGTGGTTTGGTGGGACAGGCGGGTGGCTACACCTTC. Encoded protein: CASGLVGQAGGYTF.

The chain couples TRBV4-1 to TRBJ1-2; D is possibly TRBD1 (5 bases). V was clipped by 2 bases and J by 0 bases, with 13 bases between them. Germline values: CDR1 MGHRA, CDR2 YSYEKL. The CDR3 has 16 residues. CDR3 DNA sequence: TGCGCCAGCAGCCAAATGGGGCAAGCAGCTAACTATGGCTACACCTTC. This translates into CASSQMGQAANYGYTF.

The V and J genes are TRBV29-1 and TRBJ2-1, with a tentative D call TRBD1 (5 bases). CDR1 and CDR2 from the germline V gene are SQVTM and ANQGSEA. Trimming shortened V by 3 bases and J by 0 bases, and 9 bases separated the two germline ends. The CDR3 extends over 14 amino acids. The CDR3 protein is CSVERQNSYNEQFF. CDR3 bases: TGCAGCGTTGAGAGACAGAACTCCTACAATGAGCAGTTCTTC.

The genes are TRBV18 and TRBJ2-1; 7 bases line up with TRBD1. This CDR3 comprises 16 residues. From germline, CDR1 is KGHSH and CDR2 LQKENI. V lost 3 bases to trimming and J lost 13 bases; unmatched junction nucleotides: 18. The CDR3, as DNA: TGTGCCAGCTCACCCACACCGGGACAGCCAAGTAATGGTCAGTTCTTC. It translates to CASSPTPGQPSNGQFF.

The V gene is TRBV19, the J gene TRBJ2-2, with TRBD1 matching 10 bases. CDR3 length: 16 residues. V lost 4 bases, J lost 4 bases, and 6 bases stayed unmatched. Per the germline V gene, CDR1 is LNHDA and CDR2 is SQIVND (reference sequence). CDR3 DNA sequence: TGTGCCAGTAGTACCACGACAGGGGGCGCCACCGGGGAGCTGTTTTTT. It codes for CASSTTTGGATGELFF.

The chain combines TRBV6-5 with TRBJ1-2; no clear D gene. Germline CDR1 MNHEY, CDR2 SVGAGI. V was pared by 2 bases and J by 7 bases, with 14 bases between. This CDR3 is built from 14 residues. The chain's CDR3 is CASSYGSLGGGYTF. As DNA, the CDR3 is TGTGCCAGCAGTTACGGGTCCTTAGGAGGTGGCTACACCTTC.

V gene TRBV5-5 combines with J gene TRBJ2-7; 7 bases are a match to TRBD1. The CDR3 totals 15 residues. The V and J ends lost 0 bases and 2 bases, in that order; junction bases with no gene match: 5. CDR1 is SGHKS, CDR2 YYEKEE, per germline (reference sequence). For the CDR3, the DNA is TGTGCCAGCAGCTTGGGAGGGACAGAAACCTACGAGCAGTACTTC. It specifies CASSLGGTETYEQYF.

The rearrangement joins TRBV2 to TRBJ1-1; unclear D gene. CDR1 SNHLY and CDR2 FYNNEI come from the germline V gene. Trimming took off 4 bases at V and 5 bases at J, with 5 bases between the two ends. The CDR3 runs 11 residues. CDR3 in DNA: TGTGCCAGCAGTGGGCGGACTGAAGCTTTCTTT. Translation gives CASSGRTEAFF.

In this sample, this clone turned up a few times. The chain recombines TRBV4-3 with TRBJ1-4; the D gene is possibly TRBD1 (6 bases). Germline V gene sequence: CDR1 LGHNA, CDR2 YSLEER. The length of the CDR3 is 16 residues. Trimming took off 3 bases at V and 6 bases at J, with 17 bases between the two ends. CDR3 DNA sequence: TGCGCCAGCAGCCAGGCGGTTTGGACAGCCGATGAAAAACTGTTTTTT. As protein: CASSQAVWTADEKLFF.

The chain combines TRBV6-5 with TRBJ1-5, with D hard to call. The V gene lost 2 bases and the J gene lost 2 bases, with 10 bases spanning the gap. Per germline, CDR1 MNHEY and CDR2 SVGAGI. CDR3 length equals 15 residues. The CDR3 spells CASSYRRHGNQPQHF. The DNA for the CDR3 is TGTGCCAGCAGTTACCGACGACATGGCAATCAGCCCCAGCATTTT.

The chain links TRBV10-1 to TRBJ1-2, with 10 bases lining up with TRBD1. This CDR3 is 13 amino acids long. The germline CDR1 and CDR2 sequences are WNHNN and SYGVQD (reference sequence). V shed 8 bases, J shed 1 base, and the junction held 1 base outside the gene matches. CDR3 region: CASDRGLNYGYTF. CDR3 nucleotide sequence: TGCGCCAGCGACAGGGGGCTTAACTATGGCTACACCTTC.

This chain connects TRBV2 to TRBJ2-5; 8 bases line up with TRBD2. Germline V CDR1 and CDR2: SNHLY, FYNNEI. Losses at the gene ends were 3 bases for V and 4 bases for J; bases not matched to a gene: 13. The CDR3 sequence is 17 residues long. The CDR3 DNA reads TGTGCCAGCAGTGATTTGGGTCGGGGGGGCGAGGGAGAGACCCAGTACTTC. Amino acid sequence: CASSDLGRGGEGETQYF.

V usage is TRBV6-5 and J usage is TRBJ2-1; 9 nucleotides match TRBD2. Germline values: CDR1 MNHEY, CDR2 SVGAGI. J gave up 7 bases and V 4 bases, and 5 bases lay outside the gene matches. The CDR3 is made up of 14 amino acids. In DNA, the CDR3 is TGTGCCAGCAGTTTTTACGGACTAGCGAATGAGCAGTTCTTC. Protein sequence: CASSFYGLANEQFF.